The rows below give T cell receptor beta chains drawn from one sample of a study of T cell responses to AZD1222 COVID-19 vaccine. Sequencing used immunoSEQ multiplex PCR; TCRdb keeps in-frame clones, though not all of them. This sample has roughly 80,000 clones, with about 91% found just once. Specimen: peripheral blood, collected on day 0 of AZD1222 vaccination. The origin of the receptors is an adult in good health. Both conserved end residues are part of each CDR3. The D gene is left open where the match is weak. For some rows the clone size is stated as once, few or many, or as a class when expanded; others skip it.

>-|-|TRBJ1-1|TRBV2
TGTGCCAGCACCATAGACGGGAACACTGAAGCTTTCTTT
CASTIDGNTEAFF
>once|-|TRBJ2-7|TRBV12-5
TGTGCTAGTGGTTTTTCGACCTACGAGCAGTACTTC
CASGFSTYEQYF
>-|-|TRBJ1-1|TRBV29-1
TGCAGCGCCCTGAAACGGGACACTGAAGCTTTCTTT
CSALKRDTEAFF
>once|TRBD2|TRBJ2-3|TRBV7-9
TGTGCCACTAGACCGGGGACTAGCGGAACAGATACGCAGTATTTT
CATRPGTSGTDTQYF
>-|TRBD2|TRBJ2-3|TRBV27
TGTGCCAGCAGTCCGGCACTAGCGGGAGGGCCCCATACGCAGTATTTT
CASSPALAGGPHTQYF
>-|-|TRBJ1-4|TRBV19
TGTGCCAGTTCGTACGCAACTAATGAAAAACTGTTTTTT
CASSYATNEKLFF
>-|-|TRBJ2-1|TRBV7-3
TGTGCCAGCAGCTTAGACTACCGAGAGCCTCAGTTCTTC
CASSLDYREPQFF
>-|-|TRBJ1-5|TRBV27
TGTGCCAGCAGTTCATACAGGGGCAATCAGCCCCAGCATTTT
CASSSYRGNQPQHF
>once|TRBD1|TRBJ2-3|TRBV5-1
TGCGCCAGCATGCCTTCCGGGACAGGGGGTTCCGATACGCAGTATTTT
CASMPSGTGGSDTQYF
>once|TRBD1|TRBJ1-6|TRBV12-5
TGTGCCTCCCGGGACAGAATCGAGCCTAATTCACCCCTCCACTTT
CASRDRIEPNSPLHF
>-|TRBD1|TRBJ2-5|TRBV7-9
TGTGCCAGCAGCCCACAGACAGGGCAAGAGACCCAGTACTTC
CASSPQTGQETQYF
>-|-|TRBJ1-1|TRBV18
TGTGCCAGCTCACCACCCACAGGGACTGAAGCTTTCTTT
CASSPPTGTEAFF
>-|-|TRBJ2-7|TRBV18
TGTGCCAGCTCACCGGCGACAGCAAAAACCTACGAGCAGTACTTC
CASSPATAKTYEQYF
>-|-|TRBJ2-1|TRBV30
TGTGCCTGGAATGACAACCGGCGTGAGCAGTTCTTC
CAWNDNRREQFF
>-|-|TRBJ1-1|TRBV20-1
TGCAGTGCTAGTTACGACATGGCCGTGATTAGCACTGAAGCTTTCTTT
CSASYDMAVISTEAFF
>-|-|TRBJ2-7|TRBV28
TGTGCCAGCAGTTCGGACATGAAAGCATGGGAGCAGTACTTC
CASSSDMKAWEQYF
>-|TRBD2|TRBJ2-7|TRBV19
TGTGCCAGTAGTTTCGGGACTAGCGGGAGCCACGAGCAGTACTTC
CASSFGTSGSHEQYF
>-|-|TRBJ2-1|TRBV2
TGTGCCAGCAGTGAAATCGCGAGTGAGCAGTTCTTC
CASSEIASEQFF
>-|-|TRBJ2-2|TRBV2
TGTGCCAGCAACCCTAGCGAGGGGGCGATCGGGGAGCTGTTTTTT
CASNPSEGAIGELFF
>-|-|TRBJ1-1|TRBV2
TGTGCCAGCGGAACGAACATGAACACTGAAGCTTTCTTT
CASGTNMNTEAFF
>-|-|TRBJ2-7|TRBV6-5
TGTGCCAGCAGTTACTCATCGGGGATGTCGGCCGAGCAGTACTTC
CASSYSSGMSAEQYF
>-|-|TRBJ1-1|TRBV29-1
TGCAGCGTTGGTAGCAGAACGAACACTGAAGCTTTCTTT
CSVGSRTNTEAFF
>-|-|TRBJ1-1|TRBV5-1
TGCGCCAGCAGCAATTTTTTTTTAGGGGGTGCTGAAGCTTTCTTT
CASSNFFLGGAEAFF
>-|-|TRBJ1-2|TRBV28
TGTGCCAGCAGCCTGACAGGCTATGGCTACACCTTC
CASSLTGYGYTF
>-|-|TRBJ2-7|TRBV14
TGTGCCAGCAGCCAAGAGCGGACCTACGAGCAGTACTTC
CASSQERTYEQYF
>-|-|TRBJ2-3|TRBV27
TGTGCCAGCAGCACTAACGGTGGAGATACGCAGTATTTT
CASSTNGGDTQYF
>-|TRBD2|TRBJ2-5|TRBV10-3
TGTGCCATCAGCCGCGGGACTAGCCAGCAAGAGACCCAGTACTTC
CAISRGTSQQETQYF
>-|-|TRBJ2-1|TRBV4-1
TGCGCCAGCAGCCCGCAGGTCCATAATGAGCAGTTCTTC
CASSPQVHNEQFF
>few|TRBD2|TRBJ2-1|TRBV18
TGTGCCAGCTCACTCTCCGGGACTAGCGGGAGTTTTGTAAATGAGCAGTTCTTC
CASSLSGTSGSFVNEQFF
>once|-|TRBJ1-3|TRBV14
TGTGCCAGCAGGAGCGGAAACACCATATATTTT
CASRSGNTIYF
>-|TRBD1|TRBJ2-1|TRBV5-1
TGCGCCAGCGGCAGGGACAGGCGCGACAATGAGCAGTTCTTC
CASGRDRRDNEQFF
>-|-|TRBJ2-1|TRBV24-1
TGTGCCACCAGTGTCGCCAGCCCGATCTACAATGAGCAGTTCTTC
CATSVASPIYNEQFF
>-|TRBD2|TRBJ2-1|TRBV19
TGTGCCAGTACGACTAGCGGGACATACAATGAGCAGTTCTTC
CASTTSGTYNEQFF
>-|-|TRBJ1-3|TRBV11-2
TGTGCCAGCAGCTTAGAATTTAGGGGAAACACCATATATTTT
CASSLEFRGNTIYF
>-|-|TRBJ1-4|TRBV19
TGTGCCAGTAGTATGAGCAGGGGCGCAAATGAAAAACTGTTTTTT
CASSMSRGANEKLFF
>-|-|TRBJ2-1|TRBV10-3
TGTGCCATCAGCGCACCCCCGGTATCGGAGCAGTTCTTC
CAISAPPVSEQFF
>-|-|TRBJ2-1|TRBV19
TGTGCCAGTAGTATCCGAGGCGGTGAGCAGTTCTTC
CASSIRGGEQFF
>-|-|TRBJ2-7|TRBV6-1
TGTGCCAGCAGTGAAGTTAGCGGACTAGCAGGGGGCGAGCAGTACTTC
CASSEVSGLAGGEQYF
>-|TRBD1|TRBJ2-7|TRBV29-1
TGCAGCGTTTCAGGACAGGGAGATACCTACGAGCAGTACTTC
CSVSGQGDTYEQYF
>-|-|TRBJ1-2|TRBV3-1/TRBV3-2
TGTGCCAGCAGCCAGGCGGATGGCTACACCTTC
CASSQADGYTF
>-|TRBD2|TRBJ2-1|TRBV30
TGTGCCTGGAAACTAGCGGGAGTCGTTTATGAGCAGTTCTTC
CAWKLAGVVYEQFF
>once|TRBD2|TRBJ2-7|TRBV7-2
TGTGCCAGCAGCTTAGATCGGGGGGCCTACGAGCAGTACTTC
CASSLDRGAYEQYF
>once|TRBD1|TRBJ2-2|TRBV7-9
TGTGCCAGCAGCTCGACAGGGTCCCCCGGGGAGCTGTTTTTT
CASSSTGSPGELFF
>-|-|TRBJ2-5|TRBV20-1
TGCAGTGCTAGTGAAGAGACCCAGTACTTC
CSASEETQYF
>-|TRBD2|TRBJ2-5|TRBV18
TGTGCCAGCTCACCGGGGGGGGAGACCCAGTACTTC
CASSPGGETQYF
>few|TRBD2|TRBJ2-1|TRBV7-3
TGTGCCAGCAGCCCCGGGACTAGCGGGAGGAGCTCCTACAATGAGCAGTTCTTC
CASSPGTSGRSSYNEQFF